This passage covers 3 T cell receptor beta chains from one sample sequenced in a study of PD-1 blockade in classical Hodgkin lymphoma. The method was immunoSEQ multiplex PCR; TCRdb's version includes in-frame clones alone and lacks a portion of them. The table lists 20,000 to 25,000 clones, 90% to 95% of them singletons. Time point denoted: newly diagnosed, previously untreated cHL patient sample. Sequenced sample: peripheral blood mononuclear cells (PBMCs). These receptors originate from a human donor with classical Hodgkin lymphoma.

The rearrangement uses TRBV28 and TRBJ2-7; the match to TRBD1 covers 10 bases. The junction had 3 bases not matched to a gene; V was cut back by 4 bases and J by 0 bases. Germline values: CDR1 MDHEN, CDR2 SYDVKM. This CDR3 is built from 15 residues. CDR3 region: CASSSDRGFSYEQYF. CDR3 DNA sequence: TGTGCCAGCAGTTCGGACAGGGGGTTCTCCTACGAGCAGTACTTC.

The V call is TRBV7-9, the J call TRBJ2-1; either TRBD1 or TRBD2 may supply D (5 bases each). Per the germline V gene, CDR1 is SEHNR and CDR2 is FQNEAQ (reference sequence). CDR3 length: 14 amino acids. Between the trimmed V and J ends, which lost 7 bases and 0 bases, there was a span of 10 bases. The CDR3 nucleotides read TGTGCCAGCATTGTGGGGGACTCCTACAATGAGCAGTTCTTC. This translates into CASIVGDSYNEQFF.

The gene calls are TRBV19 and TRBJ2-2; D remains unclear. CDR1 and CDR2 from the germline V gene are LNHDA and SQIVND (reference sequence). This CDR3 region has 11 residues. Trimming pared 7 bases from V and 2 bases from J, leaving 2 bases between. The DNA of the CDR3 is TGTGCCAGTACTAACACCGGGGAGCTGTTTTTT. Translation: CASTNTGELFF.